These 23 T cell receptor beta chains came from one sample sequenced in a study of blood T cell repertoires in COVID-19. Produced via immunoSEQ multiplex PCR; TCRdb's table is partial and in-frame only. The data contain over 150,000 clones, roughly 90% of them seen just once; the ten biggest clones take up 0.5% to 0.55%. The sequenced material came from peripheral blood. These receptors all come from a man between 50 and 59 years old with acute or convalescent COVID-19.

The chain has TRBV4-3 and TRBJ2-2; weak D call: TRBD2 (6 bases). V was pared by 5 bases and J by 4 bases, with 14 bases between. CDR3 length: 15 amino acids. The germline V gene has CDR1 LGHNA and CDR2 YSLEER. CDR3 amino acids: CASSAGLELTGELFF. CDR3 DNA sequence: TGCGCCAGCAGCGCGGGACTTGAACTCACCGGGGAGCTGTTTTTT.

V is TRBV5-4 and J is TRBJ2-2; the D is unclear. Trimming pared 1 base from V and 5 bases from J, leaving 12 bases between. The CDR3 is 15 amino acids. CDR1 and CDR2 from the germline V gene are SGHNT and YYREEE (reference sequence). For the CDR3, the DNA is TGTGCCAGCAGCTTGTTGGCTACGAGGACCGGGGAGCTGTTTTTT. The encoded protein is CASSLLATRTGELFF. The whole variable domain, filled in from reference TRBV5-4 and TRBJ2-2, reads ETGVTQSPTHLIKTRGQQVTLRCSSQSGHNTVSWYQQALGQGPQFIFQYYREEENGRGNFPPRFSGLQFPNYSSELNVNALELDDSALYLCASSLLATRTGELFFGEGSRLTVL.

This rearrangement joins TRBV25-1 to TRBJ2-7, with D perhaps matching TRBD1 (5 bases). The V and J ends lost 2 bases and 7 bases respectively, with 18 bases between them. The CDR3 spans 15 residues. Germline values: CDR1 MGHDK, CDR2 SYGVNS. CDR3 nucleotide sequence: TGTGCCAGCAGTGAAGGGTGCAGGGCGCTAATGGAGCAGTACTTC. Its protein is CASSEGCRALMEQYF.

V and J are TRBV27 and TRBJ2-1, with 12 bases aligning to TRBD2. V gave up 6 bases and J gave up 5 bases; unmatched junction bases: 14. The CDR3 loop spans 18 amino acids. Germline CDR1 and CDR2: MNHEY and SMNVEV (reference sequence). Here the CDR3 DNA reads TGTGCCAGCAGCCGGGCCCGACTAGCGGGAGCATTGGACAATGAGCAGTTCTTC. The encoded protein is CASSRARLAGALDNEQFF.

V and J are TRBV5-1 and TRBJ2-3; D not resolved. The CDR3 is 15 amino acids. Trimming pared 0 bases from V and 2 bases from J, leaving 10 bases between. Germline V lookup: CDR1 SGHRS, CDR2 YFSETQ. The chain's CDR3 is CASSLGGITTDTQYF. In nucleotides, the CDR3 is TGCGCCAGCAGCTTGGGTGGCATCACCACAGATACGCAGTATTTT.

This chain links TRBV6-2 or TRBV6-3 with TRBJ2-2; TRBD2 aligns across 7 bases. Germline CDR1 MNHEY, CDR2 SVGEGT. The CDR3 has 18 amino acids. Trimming took 2 bases from V and 7 from J; bases not matched to a gene: 16. For the CDR3, the DNA is TGTGCCAGCAGTTACGGACGTCCTCGCGGGAGAAGTATCGGGGAGCTGTTTTTT. Protein sequence: CASSYGRPRGRSIGELFF.

The chain uses TRBV2 and TRBJ1-5; D ambiguous. The germline CDR1 and CDR2 sequences are SNHLY and FYNNEI. The CDR3 contains 14 residues. Trimming cost V 5 bases and J 5 bases, with 13 bases left between them. CDR3: CASSPINGHQPQHF. The CDR3 DNA is TGTGCCAGCAGTCCCATAAATGGCCATCAGCCCCAGCATTTT.

The table lists this clone with a few counts. The genes are TRBV7-9 and TRBJ2-3; D might be TRBD1 (5 bases). V was cut by 1 base and J by 2 bases, with 10 bases left in between. CDR3 size: 15 residues. Germline V gene lookup returns CDR1 SEHNR and CDR2 FQNEAQ (reference sequence). CDR3 region: CASSLDSGNTDTQYF. CDR3 in DNA: TGTGCCAGCAGCTTAGATTCAGGGAACACAGATACGCAGTATTTT.

Only one count was recorded for this clone. The chain links TRBV27 to TRBJ1-3, with 9 bases matching TRBD1. This CDR3 contains 15 residues. Germline V gene sequence: CDR1 MNHEY, CDR2 SMNVEV (reference sequence). V was pared by 5 bases and J by 4 bases, with 6 bases of the junction left unmatched. The CDR3 sequence is CASSRKGQGGNTIYF. CDR3 DNA sequence: TGTGCCAGCAGTCGTAAGGGACAGGGAGGAAACACCATATATTTT.

This clone was detected only a few times. V and J are TRBV7-9 and TRBJ1-3, with D maybe TRBD1 (5 bases). The CDR3 loop spans 18 amino acids. V shed 2 bases and J shed 1 base, with 18 bases lying between them. The germline V gene encodes CDR1 SEHNR and CDR2 FQNEAQ (reference sequence). The CDR3 protein is CASSLLGGAHSSGNTIYF. The DNA of the CDR3 is TGTGCCAGCAGCTTACTGGGCGGGGCCCACTCTTCTGGAAACACCATATATTTT.

Here the CDR3 DNA reads TGTGCCAGCAGTGAGAAGGGGAGGTATGGCTACACCTTC. As protein: CASSEKGRYGYTF. The chain carries TRBV25-1 and TRBJ1-2; D may be TRBD1 (5 bases). V lost 3 bases, J lost 5 bases, and 10 bases lay in between. The CDR3 is made up of 13 amino acids. Germline V CDR1 and CDR2: MGHDK, SYGVNS.

Note on this clone: This sample also contains other DNA sequences that code for the same CDR3. The J gene is TRBJ2-7, the V gene TRBV28, with 9 bases lining up with TRBD1. V was clipped by 3 bases and J by 4 bases; unmatched bases: 13. Germline loops: CDR1 MDHEN, CDR2 SYDVKM. This CDR3 is built from 17 residues. The CDR3 here is CASSLSLGTGYFYEQYF. The DNA for the CDR3 is TGTGCCAGCAGTTTGTCTTTGGGGACAGGGTATTTTTACGAGCAGTACTTC.

The rearrangement links TRBV11-2 to TRBJ2-1; TRBD2 aligns across 8 bases. The ends lost 0 bases at V and 3 bases at J; junction bases unmatched: 1. CDR3 length equals 15 residues. From germline, CDR1 is SGHAT and CDR2 FQNNGV. The CDR3 here is CASSLDGGVYNEQFF. Written as DNA, the CDR3 is TGTGCCAGCAGCTTAGACGGGGGGGTCTACAATGAGCAGTTCTTC.

The chain is built from TRBV15 and TRBJ1-2; 7 bases match TRBD1. This CDR3 has 16 amino acids. J gave up 5 bases and V 2 bases, and 11 bases lay outside the gene matches. Germline lookup yields CDR1 LNHNV and CDR2 YYDKDF (reference sequence). The CDR3 is CATSRKNRGDIYGYTF. Written as DNA, the CDR3 is TGTGCCACCAGCAGAAAAAACAGGGGTGATATATATGGCTACACCTTC.

V gene TRBV28 combines with J gene TRBJ1-5, with 8 nucleotides matching TRBD1. Trimming at V came to 3 bases and at J to 9 bases, leaving 7 bases not matched to a gene. Germline CDR1 reads MDHEN; CDR2 reads SYDVKM. The CDR3 contains 14 residues. The CDR3 nucleotides read TGTGCCAGCAGTTTTGGACAGGGAGTCCGGCCCCAGCATTTT. Amino acid sequence: CASSFGQGVRPQHF.

A remark on this clone: Other DNA sequences in this specimen translate into the identical CDR3. The CDR3 here is CASSQGNQPQHF. Here the CDR3 DNA reads TGTGCCAGCAGCCAGGGCAATCAGCCCCAGCATTTT. The V and J genes are TRBV28 and TRBJ1-5, with no clear D. CDR1 is MDHEN and CDR2 is SYDVKM in the germline V gene. Trimming cost V 6 bases and J 2 bases, with 5 bases left between them. CDR3 size: 12 residues.

V and J are TRBV7-9 and TRBJ1-3; possible D gene TRBD1, 5 bases. This CDR3 contains 14 residues. V dropped 5 bases and J dropped 1 base, with 9 bases sitting between them. Germline V lookup: CDR1 SEHNR, CDR2 FQNEAQ (reference sequence). The DNA for the CDR3 is TGTGCCAGCAGCCCCGGGGGATCTGGAAACACCATATATTTT. As protein: CASSPGGSGNTIYF.

The J gene is TRBJ1-1, the V gene TRBV6-2 or TRBV6-3; D unresolved. The CDR3 contains 21 residues. V dropped 2 bases and J dropped 4 bases, with 32 bases sitting between them. In germline, CDR1 is MNHEY, CDR2 SVGEGT. For the CDR3, the DNA is TGTGCCAGCAGTTACGAGGCTTCGAATGGATTTCTTGGTCCCTCGGGCACTGAAGCTTTCTTT. Translation gives CASSYEASNGFLGPSGTEAFF.

The chain joins TRBV5-8 to TRBJ1-1; D ambiguous. CDR1 is SGHTS, CDR2 YDEGEE, per germline. The CDR3 loop spans 12 amino acids. With 4 bases removed from V and 6 bases from J, the gap between germline ends came to 10 bases. The CDR3 protein is CASSPGGAEAFF. The CDR3 DNA reads as TGTGCCAGCAGCCCTGGCGGGGCTGAAGCTTTCTTT.

The chain uses TRBV10-3 and TRBJ2-2, with 7 positions matching TRBD1. The CDR3 runs to 14 residues. Germline CDR1 and CDR2: ENHRY and SYGVKD. Germline trimming cut 8 bases from V and 6 bases from J; bases unmatched to any gene: 9. CDR3 bases: TGTGCCATCGGGGCGGGCCAGGGGGCCGGGGAGCTGTTTTTT. Amino acid sequence: CAIGAGQGAGELFF.

This sequence joins TRBV20-1 and TRBJ2-7; possible D gene TRBD1, 5 bases. CDR3 length equals 11 residues. Germline V gene lookup returns CDR1 DFQATT and CDR2 SNEGSKA (reference sequence). V shed 2 bases and J shed 7 bases, with 9 bases lying between them. The CDR3 region is CSARRAGEQYV. The CDR3, as DNA: TGCAGTGCTAGAAGAGCAGGGGAGCAGTACGTC.

V gene TRBV5-4 combines with J gene TRBJ2-3; weak D call: TRBD2 (5 bases). Germline lookup yields CDR1 SGHNT and CDR2 YYREEE (reference sequence). Trimming left V 7 bases short and J 1 base short, with 16 bases between. The CDR3 runs 15 residues. CDR3 sequence: CASRPGGLGTDTQYF. The CDR3 nucleotides read TGTGCCAGCCGCCCTGGCGGACTCGGCACAGATACGCAGTATTTT.

The chain employs TRBV5-1 and TRBJ2-3; D is unclear. Looked up from germline, CDR1 is SGHRS and CDR2 is YFSETQ. The CDR3 runs 12 residues. The germline V and J ends were trimmed by 0 bases and 5 bases, with 4 bases remaining between them. The CDR3 DNA is TGCGCCAGCAGCTTGGATAGAGATACGCAGTATTTT. Protein: CASSLDRDTQYF.